A single sample gave rise to the 11 T cell receptor beta chains below, sequenced in a study of cytomegalovirus exposure and HLA in healthy donors. The PCR had 60 Vbeta and 13 Jbeta primers. Clones were read by immunoSEQ multiplex PCR, and TCRdb kept only the in-frame ones, dropping some. There are approximately 110,000 clones in the sample; approximately 78% occur only once, and around 1% lies in the top ten. Sequencing was carried out using PBMCs. The receptors come from a woman in her 30s in good health and CMV-seronegative.

The chain has TRBV25-1 and TRBJ1-1; D remains ambiguous. The CDR3 loop spans 13 amino acids. Trimming removed 2 bases from V and 3 bases from J, with 7 bases in between. The germline V gene has CDR1 MGHDK and CDR2 SYGVNS. The chain's CDR3 is CASSEGQDTEAFF. Written as DNA, the CDR3 is TGTGCCAGCAGTGAAGGGCAGGACACTGAAGCTTTCTTT.

This chain joins TRBV7-9 and TRBJ2-7, with 9 bases that match TRBD2. V dropped 3 bases and J dropped 0; count of bases not matched to a gene: 9. The germline V gene encodes CDR1 SEHNR and CDR2 FQNEAQ (reference sequence). The CDR3 has 17 amino acids. CDR3 bases: TGTGCCAGCAGCTTTTCCCTCCCGACTAGCGGCTCCTACGAGCAGTACTTC. Translated, it gives CASSFSLPTSGSYEQYF.

The genes are TRBV5-4 and TRBJ1-3; D remains unclear. Trimming took 0 bases from V and 0 from J, leaving 4 bases between them. The length of the CDR3 is 14 residues. Germline-derived CDR1 and CDR2 are SGHNT and YYREEE (reference sequence). This CDR3 reads CASSLGGSGNTIYF. The CDR3 region has the DNA TGTGCCAGCAGCTTGGGCGGCTCTGGAAACACCATATATTTT.

The rearrangement joins TRBV4-3 to TRBJ1-2; 10 positions match TRBD1. V shed 2 bases, J shed 3 bases, and the junction held 12 bases outside the gene matches. CDR3 size: 18 residues. Germline V gives CDR1 LGHNA, CDR2 YSLEER. The CDR3 bases are TGCGCCAGCAGCCAACAAAGACCGGGACAGGGGACTTACTATGGCTACACCTTC. Translated, it gives CASSQQRPGQGTYYGYTF.

CDR3 nucleotide sequence: TGTGCCAGTAGTATGGGGCTAGTCGTGGAGACCCAGTACTTC. It encodes CASSMGLVVETQYF. The chain recombines TRBV19 with TRBJ2-5; perhaps TRBD1 as D (5 bases). In germline, CDR1 is LNHDA, CDR2 SQIVND (reference sequence). The CDR3 extends over 14 amino acids. V gave up 3 bases and J gave up 5 bases, with 13 bases separating them.

The chain recombines TRBV27 with TRBJ1-1; no clear D gene. CDR3 length: 13 residues. Per germline, CDR1 MNHEY and CDR2 SMNVEV (reference sequence). Trimming cost V 5 bases and J 8 bases, with 15 bases left between them. The CDR3 reads CASSPEGYGEAFF. CDR3 nucleotide sequence: TGTGCCAGCAGTCCCGAGGGATACGGCGAAGCTTTCTTT.

The J gene is TRBJ1-1, the V gene TRBV7-8, with no clear D. The CDR3 totals 15 residues. V dropped 4 bases and J dropped 1 base, with 13 bases sitting between them. Germline V lookup: CDR1 SGHVS, CDR2 FQNEAQ. CDR3: CASSSLAGPNTEAFF. In DNA, the CDR3 is TGTGCCAGCAGCTCTCTCGCGGGTCCGAACACTGAAGCTTTCTTT.

The chain recombines TRBV2 with TRBJ2-1, with a tentative D call TRBD1 (6 bases). The germline V gene has CDR1 SNHLY and CDR2 FYNNEI. Trimming cost V 1 base and J 9 bases, with 22 bases left between them. CDR3 size: 17 residues. The CDR3 DNA is TGTGCCAGCAGTGAAGAGAGGGGGACCAGCGTCCTTAGTGAGCAGTTCTTC. Its translation: CASSEERGTSVLSEQFF.

This clone appeared a few times. This CDR3 is CASGTGAYEQYF. CDR3 DNA sequence: TGTGCCAGCGGTACAGGGGCATACGAGCAGTACTTC. V and J are TRBV2 and TRBJ2-7; TRBD1 agrees at 7 bases. The CDR3 contains 12 residues. Germline V gives CDR1 SNHLY, CDR2 FYNNEI. J was trimmed by 4 bases and V by 8 bases; bases with no gene match: 5.

This chain connects TRBV5-6 to TRBJ1-1; D is unclear. The germline gives CDR1 SGHDT, CDR2 YYEEEE. Trimming removed 2 bases from V and 5 bases from J, with 10 bases in between. The CDR3 covers 13 residues. CDR3 sequence (DNA): TGTGCCAGCAGCTTTCCCGGGTTTACTGAAGCTTTCTTT. Translating it yields CASSFPGFTEAFF.

This clone was found a few times. The chain recombines TRBV19 with TRBJ1-5, with no clear D. This CDR3 spans 14 amino acids. CDR1 is LNHDA, CDR2 SQIVND, per germline (reference sequence). Between the trimmed V and J ends, which lost 5 bases and 1 base, there was a span of 9 bases. DNA for the CDR3: TGTGCCAGTAGTCAACCGGGAAGCAATCAGCCCCAGCATTTT. Protein product: CASSQPGSNQPQHF.